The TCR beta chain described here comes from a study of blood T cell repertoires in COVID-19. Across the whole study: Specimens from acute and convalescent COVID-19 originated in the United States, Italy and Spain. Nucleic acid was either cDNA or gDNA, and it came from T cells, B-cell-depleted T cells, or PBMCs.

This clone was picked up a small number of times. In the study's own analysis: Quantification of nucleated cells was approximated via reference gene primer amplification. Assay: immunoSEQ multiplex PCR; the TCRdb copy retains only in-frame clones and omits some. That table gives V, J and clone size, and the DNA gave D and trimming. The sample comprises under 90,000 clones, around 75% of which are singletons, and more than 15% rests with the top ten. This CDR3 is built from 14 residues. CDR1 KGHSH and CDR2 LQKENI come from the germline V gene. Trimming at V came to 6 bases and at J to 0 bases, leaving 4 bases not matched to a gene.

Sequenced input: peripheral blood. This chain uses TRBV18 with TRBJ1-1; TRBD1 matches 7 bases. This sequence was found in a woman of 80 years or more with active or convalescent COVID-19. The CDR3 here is CASSTQGMNTEAFF. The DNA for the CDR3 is TGTGCCAGCTCCACACAGGGGATGAACACTGAAGCTTTCTTT.